This TCR beta chain was profiled in a study of human T cells and chemical hapten exposure. The V end was cut by 3 bases, the J end by 5 bases, with 8 bases between. CDR3 length equals 13 residues. Looked up from germline, CDR1 is SEHNR and CDR2 is FQNEAQ (reference sequence). Using its own MiXCR run on the RACE reads, TCRdb lists one record per CDR3 protein. Among fewer than 350,000 distinct CDR3 sequences listed, 7.7% were seen once. This clonotype was observed many times. Time point denoted: pre-sensitization, week 0. Specified treatment: therapeutic diphenylcyclopropenone sensitization with weekly scalp DPC.

This TCR was sampled from a man younger than 30 with alopecia areata. Some clones in this sample may be carry-over from other donors' samples. The chain carries TRBV7-9 and TRBJ1-5; tentative D call: TRBD1 (5 bases). Sample: whole blood, taken in connection with sensitization to the hapten diphenylcyclopropenone (DPC). CDR3 DNA sequence: TGTGCCAGCAGCTTCAGGGTAGATCAGCCCCAGCATTTT. Protein: CASSFRVDQPQHF.